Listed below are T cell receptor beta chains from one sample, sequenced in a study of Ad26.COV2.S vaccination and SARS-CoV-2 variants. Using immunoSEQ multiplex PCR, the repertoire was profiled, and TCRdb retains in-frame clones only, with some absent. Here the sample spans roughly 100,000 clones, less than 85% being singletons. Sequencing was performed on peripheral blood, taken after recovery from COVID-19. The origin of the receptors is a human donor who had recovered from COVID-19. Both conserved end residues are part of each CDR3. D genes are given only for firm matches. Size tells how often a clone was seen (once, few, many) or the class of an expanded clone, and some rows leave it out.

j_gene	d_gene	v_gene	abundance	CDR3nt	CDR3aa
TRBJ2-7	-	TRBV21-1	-	TGTGCCAGCAGCACTATCGGACAGCCCCACGAGCAGTACTTC	CASSTIGQPHEQYF
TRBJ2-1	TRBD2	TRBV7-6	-	TGTGCCAGCAGCCCCCGCTATAGCGGGACGAACAATGAGCAGTTCTTC	CASSPRYSGTNNEQFF
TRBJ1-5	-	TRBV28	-	TGTGCCAGCAGTTTCACACAGGGCGGCAATCAGCCCCAGCATTTT	CASSFTQGGNQPQHF
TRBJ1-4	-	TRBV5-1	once	TGCGCCAGCAGCCCGACAGAGATAACAACTAATGAAAAACTGTTTTTT	CASSPTEITTNEKLFF
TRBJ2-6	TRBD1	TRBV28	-	TGTGCCAGCAGTTCCCGACAGGGCATTTTCTCTGGGGCCAACGTCCTGACTTTC	CASSSRQGIFSGANVLTF
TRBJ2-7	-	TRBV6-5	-	TGTGCCAGCAGTTACGTGGCGAGCTCCTACGAGCAGTACTTC	CASSYVASSYEQYF
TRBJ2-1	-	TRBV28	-	TGTGCCAGCAGCACTCGTGGGGACAAAGTCTACAATGAGCAGTTCTTC	CASSTRGDKVYNEQFF
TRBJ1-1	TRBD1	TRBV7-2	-	TGTGCCAGCAGCTTGTCGTGGGCAGGGGGAGCTTTCTTT	CASSLSWAGGAFF
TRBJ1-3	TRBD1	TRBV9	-	TGTGCCAGCAGCTCGACAGGGTACTCTGGAAACACCATATATTTT	CASSSTGYSGNTIYF
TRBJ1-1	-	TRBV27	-	TGTGCCAGCAGTTTGGGGACTATGAACACTGAAGCTTTCTTT	CASSLGTMNTEAFF
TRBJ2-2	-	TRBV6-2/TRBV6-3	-	TGTGCCAGCAGCGTTTCGAACACCGGGGAGCTGTTTTTT	CASSVSNTGELFF
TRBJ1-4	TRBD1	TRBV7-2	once	TGTGCCAGCAGCTTAGTAACAGGGGGTAATGAAAAACTGTTTTTT	CASSLVTGGNEKLFF
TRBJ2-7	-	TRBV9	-	TGTGCCAGCAGCCCCTCCGGGACTGACTCCTACGAGCAGTACTTC	CASSPSGTDSYEQYF
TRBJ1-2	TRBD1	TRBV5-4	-	TGTGCCAGCAGTTCATGGGCGGGGACAGGGGGAACTGGTGGCTACACCTTC	CASSSWAGTGGTGGYTF
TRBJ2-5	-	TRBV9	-	TGTGCCAGCAGCGTAACGGGTCAGGAGACCCAGTACTTC	CASSVTGQETQYF
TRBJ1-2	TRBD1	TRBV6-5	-	TGTGCCAGCACCCTAACAGGGGGTGGAACTATAGGGTACACCTTC	CASTLTGGGTIGYTF
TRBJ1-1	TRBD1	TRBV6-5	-	TGTGCCAGCAGAACCGCGCCGGGACAGGGAGCTTTCTTT	CASRTAPGQGAFF
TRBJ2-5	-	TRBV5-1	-	TGCGCCAGCAGCAACGGACCAGGGGGGCAGACCCAGTACTTC	CASSNGPGGQTQYF
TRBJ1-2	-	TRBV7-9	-	TGTGCCAGCACCTCAATCCAAGCTAACTATGGCTACACCTTC	CASTSIQANYGYTF
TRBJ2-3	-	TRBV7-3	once	TGTGCCAGCAGCTCCGGGGGGACAGCAGTCACAGATACGCAGTATTTT	CASSSGGTAVTDTQYF
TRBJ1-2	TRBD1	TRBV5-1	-	TGCGCCAGCAGCTACAGGACAGGGGGCGACTATGGCTACACCTTC	CASSYRTGGDYGYTF
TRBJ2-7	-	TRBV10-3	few	TGTGCCACTAACAACCCGGGGACATACGAGCAGTACTTC	CATNNPGTYEQYF
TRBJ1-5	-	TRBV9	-	TGTGCCAGCAGCGTAGCGTTGGGTCAGCCCCAGCATTTT	CASSVALGQPQHF
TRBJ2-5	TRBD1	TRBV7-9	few	TGTGCCAGCAGCACTACCGACAGGGAGTTATTTGGAGAGACCCAGTACTTC	CASSTTDRELFGETQYF
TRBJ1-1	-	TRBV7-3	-	TGTGCCAGCAGCTTAAACCAGGAACTGAACACTGAAGCTTTCTTT	CASSLNQELNTEAFF
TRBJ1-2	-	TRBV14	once	TGTGCCAGCAGCCACATTGGGCGTTCTAACTATGGCTACACCTTC	CASSHIGRSNYGYTF
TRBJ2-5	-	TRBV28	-	TGTGCCAGCAGTTTTGGACTACGGTACCAAGAGACCCAGTACTTC	CASSFGLRYQETQYF
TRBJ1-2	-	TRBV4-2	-	TGTGCCAGCAGCCAAGAAAGGGGTCACTATGGCTACACCTTC	CASSQERGHYGYTF
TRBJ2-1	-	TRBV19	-	TGTGCCAGTAGTATAACTTTGGGTCACAATGAGCAGTTCTTC	CASSITLGHNEQFF
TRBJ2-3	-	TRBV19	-	TGTGCCAGTAGTGCCGGGGACCTGGATACGCAGTATTTT	CASSAGDLDTQYF
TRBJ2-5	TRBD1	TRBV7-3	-	TGTGCCAGCAGCCGACAGGGTTCTTCCCCGACCTACCAAGAGACCCAGTACTTC	CASSRQGSSPTYQETQYF
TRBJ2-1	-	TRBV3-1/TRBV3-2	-	TGTGCCAGCAGCCAAGAACAGAACGATGAGCAGTTCTTC	CASSQEQNDEQFF
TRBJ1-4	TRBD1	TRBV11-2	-	TGTGCCAGCAGCTCTACGTACAGGGGGGACGAAAAACTGTTTTTT	CASSSTYRGDEKLFF
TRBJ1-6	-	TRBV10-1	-	TGCGCCAGCTCGGCTGGGAACAATTCACCCCTCCACTTT	CASSAGNNSPLHF
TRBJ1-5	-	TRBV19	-	TGTGCCAGTCCCCCGAACGCCGACCGGCCCCAGCATTTT	CASPPNADRPQHF
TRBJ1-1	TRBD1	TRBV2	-	TGTGCCACAAAAGAAGGGGGCTCTTCCCGATTTGAAGCTTTCTTT	CATKEGGSSRFEAFF
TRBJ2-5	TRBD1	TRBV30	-	TGTGCCTGGAGTTCCCCTGACAGGGGATATGTAGAGACCCAGTACTTC	CAWSSPDRGYVETQYF
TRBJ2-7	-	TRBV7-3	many	TGTGCCAGCAGCTTAACGACAGCACCTCTCCTCGAGCAGTACTTC	CASSLTTAPLLEQYF
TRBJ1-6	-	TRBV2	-	TGTGCCAGCAGTGGGGGAGCACCGTTCGGGTATTCACCCCTCCACTTT	CASSGGAPFGYSPLHF